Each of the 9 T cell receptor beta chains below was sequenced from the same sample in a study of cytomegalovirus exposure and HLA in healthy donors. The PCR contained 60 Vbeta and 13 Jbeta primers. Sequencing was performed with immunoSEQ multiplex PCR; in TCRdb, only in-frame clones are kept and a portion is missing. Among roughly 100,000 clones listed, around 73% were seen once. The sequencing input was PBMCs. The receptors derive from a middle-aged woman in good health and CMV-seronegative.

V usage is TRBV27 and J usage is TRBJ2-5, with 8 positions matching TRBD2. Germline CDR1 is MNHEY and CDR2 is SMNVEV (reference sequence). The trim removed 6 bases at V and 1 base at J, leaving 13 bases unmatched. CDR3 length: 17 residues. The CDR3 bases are TGTGCCAGCAGCCGAACACAACCCCTAGCGGGCCAAGAGACCCAGTACTTC. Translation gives CASSRTQPLAGQETQYF.

DNA of the CDR3: TGTGCCAGCACGAGCGGGAGGGCCTCCTACGAGCAGTACTTC. Its translation: CASTSGRASYEQYF. The chain joins TRBV28 to TRBJ2-7; 10 bases are a match to TRBD2. J lost 0 bases, V lost 7 bases, and 3 bases had no gene match. The CDR3 is 14 amino acids. Per the germline V gene, CDR1 is MDHEN and CDR2 is SYDVKM.

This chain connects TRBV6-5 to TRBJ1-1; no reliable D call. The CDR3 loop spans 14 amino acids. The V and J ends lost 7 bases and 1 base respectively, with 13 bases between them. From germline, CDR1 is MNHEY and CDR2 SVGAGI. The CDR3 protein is CASTSGGWNTEAFF. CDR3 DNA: TGTGCCAGCACCTCGGGAGGGTGGAACACTGAAGCTTTCTTT.

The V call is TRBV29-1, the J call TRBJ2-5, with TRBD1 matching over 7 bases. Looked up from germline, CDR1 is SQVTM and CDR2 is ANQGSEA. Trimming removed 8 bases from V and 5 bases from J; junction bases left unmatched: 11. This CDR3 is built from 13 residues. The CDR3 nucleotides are TGCAGCACGGGGACAGCCCTGGGGGAGACCCAGTACTTC. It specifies CSTGTALGETQYF.

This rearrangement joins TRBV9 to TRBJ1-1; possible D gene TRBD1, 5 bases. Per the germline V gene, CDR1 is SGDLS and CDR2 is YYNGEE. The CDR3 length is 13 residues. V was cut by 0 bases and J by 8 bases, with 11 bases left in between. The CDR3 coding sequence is TGTGCCAGCAGCGTAGATGGGGGGACCGAAGCTTTCTTT. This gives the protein CASSVDGGTEAFF.

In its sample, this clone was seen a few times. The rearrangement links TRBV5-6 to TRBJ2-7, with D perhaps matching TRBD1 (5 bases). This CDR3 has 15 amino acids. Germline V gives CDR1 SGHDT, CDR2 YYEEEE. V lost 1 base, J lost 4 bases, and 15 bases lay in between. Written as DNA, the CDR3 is TGTGCCAGCAGCTTGAAGGCAGGGCATTGGTACGAGCAGTACTTC. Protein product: CASSLKAGHWYEQYF.

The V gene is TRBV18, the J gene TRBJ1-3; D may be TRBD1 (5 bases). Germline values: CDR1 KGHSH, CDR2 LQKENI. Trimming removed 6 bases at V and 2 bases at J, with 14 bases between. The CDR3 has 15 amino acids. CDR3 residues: CASSTQGTTGNTIYF. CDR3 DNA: TGTGCCAGCTCGACGCAGGGTACGACTGGAAACACCATATATTTT.

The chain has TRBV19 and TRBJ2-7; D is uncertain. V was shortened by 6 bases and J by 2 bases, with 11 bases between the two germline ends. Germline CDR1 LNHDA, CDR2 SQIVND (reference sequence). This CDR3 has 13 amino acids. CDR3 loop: CASSLTVTYEQYF. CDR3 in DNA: TGTGCCAGTAGCCTAACAGTGACCTACGAGCAGTACTTC.

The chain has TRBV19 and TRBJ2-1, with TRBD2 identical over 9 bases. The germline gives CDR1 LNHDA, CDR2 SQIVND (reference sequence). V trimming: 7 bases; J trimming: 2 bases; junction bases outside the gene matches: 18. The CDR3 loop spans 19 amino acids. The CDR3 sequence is CASIRGRREGLTPYNEQFF. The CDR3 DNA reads TGTGCCAGTATAAGAGGGAGGCGGGAGGGCCTTACCCCCTACAATGAGCAGTTCTTC.